The 16 T cell receptor beta chains below were found in one sample sequenced in a study of blood T cell repertoires in COVID-19. Here immunoSEQ multiplex PCR was the method, and the copy in TCRdb shows in-frame clones only, minus some. The sample has more than 70,000 clones, 75% to 85% seen once. Material: peripheral blood. These TCRs come from a human donor in a cohort sampled during active COVID-19.

This chain connects TRBV6-6 to TRBJ1-2; 7 bases agree with TRBD1. This CDR3 is 15 amino acids long. The germline CDR1 and CDR2 sequences are MNHNY and SVGAGI (reference sequence). V lost 8 bases, J lost 0 bases, and 9 bases stayed unmatched. The DNA of the CDR3 is TGTGCCAGCCGGGACAGCGCTCCTACTAACTATGGCTACACCTTC. Amino acid sequence: CASRDSAPTNYGYTF.

The chain has TRBV7-2 and TRBJ2-3; 7 positions match TRBD1. V dropped 5 bases and J dropped 8; count of bases not matched to a gene: 13. Germline V gene sequence: CDR1 SGHTA, CDR2 FQGNSA. This CDR3 has 15 amino acids. The CDR3 sequence is CASSPQGRPVGTQYF. The CDR3 DNA follows: TGTGCCAGCAGCCCACAGGGGCGGCCCGTGGGTACGCAGTATTTT.

This clone was seen just once. The chain uses TRBV5-4 and TRBJ1-2; D is perhaps TRBD1 (5 bases). The CDR3 is made up of 14 amino acids. Germline CDR1 reads SGHNT; CDR2 reads YYREEE (reference sequence). V was cut by 0 bases and J by 4 bases, with 10 bases left in between. The CDR3 DNA reads as TGTGCCAGCAGCTTGGGGGGCTCCCTCTATGGCTACACCTTC. It specifies CASSLGGSLYGYTF.

The chain employs TRBV6-1 and TRBJ1-4; D gene uncertain. Trimming left V 3 bases short and J 3 bases short, with 17 bases between. The CDR3 is 17 amino acids. Germline loops: CDR1 MNHNS, CDR2 SASEGT. Here the CDR3 reads CASSEYHERYPNEKLFF. The CDR3 region has the DNA TGTGCCAGCAGTGAGTACCACGAACGCTACCCTAATGAAAAACTGTTTTTT.

V is TRBV28 and J is TRBJ1-3, with D unclear. CDR1 is MDHEN and CDR2 is SYDVKM in the germline V gene. The CDR3 is 13 residues long. The V gene lost 7 bases and the J gene lost 0 bases, with 7 bases spanning the gap. The CDR3 here is CASIELSGNTIYF. As DNA, the CDR3 is TGTGCCAGCATAGAGCTCTCTGGAAACACCATATATTTT.

The genes are TRBV29-1 and TRBJ2-3; D may be TRBD1 (5 bases). With 3 bases removed from V and 8 bases from J, the gap between germline ends came to 18 bases. The CDR3 sequence is 14 residues long. Looked up from germline, CDR1 is SQVTM and CDR2 is ANQGSEA. The CDR3 DNA reads TGCAGCGTTGACGCGCAGGGCCCCTTGGGTACGCAGTATTTT. As protein: CSVDAQGPLGTQYF.

The rearrangement uses TRBV2 and TRBJ1-2; D might be TRBD1 (5 bases). V was clipped by 6 bases and J by 1 base, with 18 bases between them. CDR1 is SNHLY and CDR2 is FYNNEI in the germline V gene. The CDR3 contains 16 residues. The DNA of the CDR3 is TGTGCCAGCAGGGGCCTCGGGCAGGGTATTAACTATGGCTACACCTTC. As protein: CASRGLGQGINYGYTF.

The chain employs TRBV27 and TRBJ2-7; a possible D gene is TRBD2 (7 bases). This CDR3 contains 14 residues. V shed 5 bases and J shed 2 bases, with 13 bases lying between them. Germline V gene data show CDR1 as MNHEY and CDR2 as SMNVEV (reference sequence). The CDR3 here is CASSGAGATYEQYF. For the CDR3, the DNA is TGTGCCAGCAGTGGGGCGGGGGCCACCTACGAGCAGTACTTC.

J is TRBJ2-6 and V is TRBV12-3 or TRBV12-4; the D gene is possibly TRBD1 (5 bases). V lost 7 bases and J 4 bases, leaving 5 bases between the germline ends. This CDR3 contains 12 residues. The DNA for the CDR3 is TGTGCCAGCAAGGGGGGGGCCAACGTCCTGACTTTC. It specifies CASKGGANVLTF.

The chain employs TRBV19 and TRBJ2-5; 11 bases line up with TRBD2. Per germline, CDR1 LNHDA and CDR2 SQIVND (reference sequence). This CDR3 has 16 amino acids. V trimming: 2 bases; J trimming: 2 bases; junction bases outside the gene matches: 4. The CDR3 DNA reads as TGTGCCAGTAGTATATGGTCTAGCGGGGGGCAAGAGACCCAGTACTTC. It specifies CASSIWSSGGQETQYF.

The chain joins TRBV2 to TRBJ2-2; 7 nucleotides align to TRBD1. J gave up 4 bases and V 6 bases, and 2 bases lay outside the gene matches. This CDR3 contains 13 residues. CDR1 and CDR2 from the germline V gene are SNHLY and FYNNEI. The CDR3 nucleotides read TGTGCCAGCAGGGGACAGTTCACCGGGGAGCTGTTTTTT. This translates into CASRGQFTGELFF.

This chain joins TRBV18 and TRBJ1-1, with no clear D. Between the trimmed V and J ends, which lost 4 bases and 5 bases, there was a span of 11 bases. CDR1 is KGHSH, CDR2 LQKENI, per germline. The CDR3 consists of 13 residues. CDR3: CASSLGRDTEAFF. The CDR3 DNA is TGTGCCAGCTCACTCGGGAGGGATACTGAAGCTTTCTTT.

This clone has a handful of counts. The chain joins TRBV5-4 to TRBJ2-5; D gene ambiguous. V lost 0 bases and J lost 3, with 6 bases in between. This CDR3 is 13 amino acids long. Germline assignment: CDR1 SGHNT and CDR2 YYREEE (reference sequence). The CDR3 spells CASSLDLKETQYF. The DNA of the CDR3 is TGTGCCAGCAGCTTGGACTTAAAAGAGACCCAGTACTTC.

V gene TRBV5-1 combines with J gene TRBJ2-3; D not resolved. CDR1 SGHRS and CDR2 YFSETQ come from the germline V gene. This CDR3 is 13 amino acids long. V dropped 3 bases and J dropped 0 bases, with 5 bases sitting between them. The CDR3 DNA reads as TGCGCCAGCAGCTCCTCTAGCACAGATACGCAGTATTTT. This sequence encodes CASSSSSTDTQYF.

The genes are TRBV2 and TRBJ1-2; D gene ambiguous. V lost 2 bases, J lost 2 bases, and 6 bases lay in between. The CDR3 consists of 13 residues. The V gene's germline CDR1 is SNHLY and CDR2 FYNNEI. This chain's CDR3 is CASSEWENYGYTF. In DNA form, the CDR3 reads TGTGCCAGCAGTGAATGGGAGAACTATGGCTACACCTTC. The full variable domain, completed using reference TRBV2 and TRBJ1-2, is EPEVTQTPSHQVTQMGQEVILRCVPISNHLYFYWYRQILGQKVEFLVSFYNNEISEKSEIFDDQFSVERPDGSNFTLKIRSTKLEDSAMYFCASSEWENYGYTFGSGTRLTVV.

V is TRBV2 and J is TRBJ1-5, with 9 nucleotides matching TRBD1. The ends lost 2 bases at V and 3 bases at J; junction bases unmatched: 11. CDR1 and CDR2 (germline): SNHLY, FYNNEI. CDR3 length: 18 residues. The CDR3: CASSEYVIGTGYNQPQHF. The CDR3 DNA reads TGTGCCAGCAGTGAATATGTTATTGGGACAGGGTACAATCAGCCCCAGCATTTT.